This TCR beta chain was retrieved from a study of blood T cell repertoires in COVID-19. At the level of the study: There were acute and convalescent COVID-19 samples, and they came from the United States, Italy and Spain. In each case, the material was cDNA or gDNA derived from T cells, B-cell-depleted T cells, or PBMCs.

Methods used by the authors: Researchers report that nucleated cell counts were estimated from reference gene primer amplification. Method: immunoSEQ multiplex PCR; TCRdb's copy keeps in-frame clones and lacks some. V, J and clone size are those of that table, while D and trimming were read from the DNA. The sample has roughly 250,000 clones; about nine tenths are singletons. This CDR3 has 16 residues. The V segment lost 5 bases and the J segment 3 bases; nucleotides outside the gene matches: 12. The germline V gene has CDR1 MDHEN and CDR2 SYDVKM. The genes are TRBV28 and TRBJ2-7; 8 nucleotides match TRBD1. The specimen sequenced was PBMCs or T cells enriched from blood (not recorded which). This clonotype was obtained from a woman in her forties or fifties who had recovered from COVID-19. The CDR3 bases are TGTGCCAGCAGTCAAACAGCTAGACAGGGGCACTACGAGCAGTACTTC. This gives the protein CASSQTARQGHYEQYF.